One sample yielded the 27 T cell receptor beta chains listed below, sequenced in a study of low-dose radiotherapy and immunotherapy resistance in tumors. Time point defined: before trial treatment. TRAV- and TRBV-specific primers, spanning alpha and beta chains, primed first-strand cDNA. TCR amplification involved 20 PCR cycles with a constant-region primer and V-primer adapter. MiXCR, applied by TCRdb to the reads, yields one record per CDR3 protein. Here the sample spans 57,000 or so distinct CDR3 sequences, less than 25% being singletons. Specimen: PBMCs, collected before treatment. Every receptor here comes from a male donor with prostate cancer.

This clonotype has a handful of counts. V and J are TRBV7-2 and TRBJ2-7; TRBD2 aligns across 7 bases. The germline V gene has CDR1 SGHTA and CDR2 FQGNSA. With 5 bases clipped from V and 2 bases from J, the junction kept 12 bases outside the gene matches. This CDR3 comprises 16 residues. CDR3 protein: CASSNSAGLVAYEQYF. In DNA form, the CDR3 reads TGTGCCAGCAGCAATAGCGCAGGACTAGTCGCCTACGAGCAGTACTTC.

There are many counts of this clonotype. The chain employs TRBV29-1 and TRBJ2-7; 7 bases are a match to TRBD2. In germline, CDR1 is SQVTM, CDR2 ANQGSEA. CDR3 size: 13 residues. V was pared by 7 bases and J by 6 bases, with 12 bases of the junction left unmatched. CDR3 in amino acids: CSARLTGGGEQYF. The DNA for the CDR3 is TGCAGCGCACGACTTACGGGAGGAGGCGAGCAGTACTTC.

Ten or more counts support this clonotype. This chain joins TRBV28 and TRBJ1-2; D gene unclear. Per germline, CDR1 MDHEN and CDR2 SYDVKM. Deletions cut 6 bases from V and 4 bases from J, with 12 bases between. The CDR3 consists of 13 residues. The chain's CDR3 is CASSRGGFYGYTF. In nucleotides, the CDR3 is TGTGCCAGCAGCCGAGGCGGGTTCTATGGCTACACCTTC.

This clonotype has at least ten counts. A read error may produce the germline difference seen at one junction end. This chain uses TRBV19 with TRBJ2-2, with D tentatively TRBD1 or TRBD2 (5 bases each). This CDR3 is built from 18 residues. Germline CDR1 reads LNHDA; CDR2 reads SQIVND (reference sequence). The CDR3 is CASSIDIRQRFNTGDLFF. In nucleotides, the CDR3 is TGTGCCAGTAGTATAGATATTCGACAGCGGTTTAACACCGGGGATCTGTTTTTT.

The CDR3 region is CASSLSGPYNSPLHF. DNA of the CDR3: TGCGCCAGCAGCTTGAGCGGGCCGTATAATTCACCCCTCCACTTT. The chain links TRBV5-1 to TRBJ1-6; D not resolved. The V gene lost 1 base and the J gene lost 4 bases, with 9 bases spanning the gap. There are 15 residues in the CDR3. Germline V gene data show CDR1 as SGHRS and CDR2 as YFSETQ.

This clonotype was recorded only once. This likely came from a read error, as a far larger clone is one base away. The chain combines TRBV5-8 with TRBJ2-7, with TRBD2 matching over 8 bases. Trimming cost V 4 bases and J 6 bases; bases outside gene matches: 15. CDR1 and CDR2 (germline): SGHTS, YDEGEE. This CDR3 region has 16 residues. CDR3: CASSPGPVAGRPEQYF. The DNA of the CDR3 is TGTGCCAGCAGCCCCGGACCCGTAGCGGGAAGGCCCGAGCAGTACTTC.

This clonotype was seen at least ten times. The chain recombines TRBV6-6 with TRBJ2-3; possibly TRBD1 or TRBD2 for D (5 bases each). Germline CDR1 and CDR2: MNHNY and SVGAGI (reference sequence). Trimming cost V 6 bases and J 4 bases, with 20 bases left between them. The CDR3 covers 16 residues. The CDR3, as DNA: TGTGCCAGCAGCCCCCGGGGCGGGCCACCCCCAGATACGCAGTATTTT. Protein sequence: CASSPRGGPPPDTQYF.

The V call is TRBV7-9, the J call TRBJ1-5, with TRBD1 matching over 9 bases. This CDR3 comprises 14 residues. The ends lost 4 bases at V and 5 bases at J; junction bases unmatched: 3. Germline CDR1 SEHNR, CDR2 FQNEAQ (reference sequence). Here the CDR3 DNA reads TGTGCCAGCAGCTGGGGGACAGGGCATCAGCCCCAGCATTTT. Its protein product is CASSWGTGHQPQHF.

This clonotype is classed as medium-sized. This CDR3 is CASTRGTDTQYF. CDR3 coding DNA: TGTGCCAGCACCCGAGGCACAGATACGCAGTATTTT. V usage is TRBV28 and J usage is TRBJ2-3; the D is unclear. This CDR3 has 12 residues. Germline V gives CDR1 MDHEN, CDR2 SYDVKM. V was trimmed by 7 bases and J by 1 base, leaving 6 bases between them.

The chain combines TRBV20-1 with TRBJ2-5, with TRBD2 matching 12 bases. The CDR3 is 15 residues long. J was trimmed by 5 bases and V by 6 bases; bases with no gene match: 10. Per germline, CDR1 DFQATT and CDR2 SNEGSKA (reference sequence). This CDR3 reads CSAVGTSGSRETQYF. In DNA, the CDR3 is TGCAGTGCAGTAGGGACTAGCGGGTCGAGGGAGACCCAGTACTTC.

This clonotype was counted ten times or more. The rearrangement links TRBV30 to TRBJ2-5; 8 bases fit TRBD1. The V gene's germline CDR1 is GTSNPN and CDR2 SVGIG (reference sequence). CDR3 length: 15 residues. J lost 1 base, V lost 0 bases, and 4 bases had no gene match. CDR3 sequence (DNA): TGTGCCTGGAGTGTAAGCGGACAGGGCCAAGAGACCCAGTACTTC. Encoded protein: CAWSVSGQGQETQYF.

There are many counts of this clonotype. The chain links TRBV20-1 to TRBJ2-3; weak D call: TRBD2 (5 bases). This CDR3 is built from 14 residues. V dropped 1 base and J dropped 1 base, with 9 bases sitting between them. From germline, CDR1 is DFQATT and CDR2 SNEGSKA (reference sequence). This CDR3 reads CSARAGSGTDTQYF. The CDR3 DNA follows: TGCAGTGCTAGAGCGGGGTCCGGCACAGATACGCAGTATTTT.

The rearrangement links TRBV12-3 or TRBV12-4 to TRBJ2-7, with TRBD2 matching 12 bases. Trimming removed 5 bases from V and 4 bases from J; junction bases left unmatched: 3. The CDR3 contains 14 residues. CDR3 nucleotide sequence: TGTGCCAGCAGTGTGACTAGCGGGAGTTACGAGCAGTACTTC. Its translation: CASSVTSGSYEQYF.

This clonotype was detected a few times. A read error may explain this, as a much larger clone is one base away. The chain couples TRBV30 to TRBJ2-1, with TRBD2 matching over 8 bases. This CDR3 region has 13 residues. Per germline, CDR1 GTSNPN and CDR2 SVGIG (reference sequence). The junction had 2 bases not matched to a gene; V was cut back by 7 bases and J by 0 bases. The DNA of the CDR3 is TGTGCCTTGAGCGGGAGCTCCTACAATGAGCAGTTCTTC. This translates into CALSGSSYNEQFF.

This clonotype was counted at least ten times. The rearrangement uses TRBV5-4 and TRBJ2-5; D is possibly TRBD1 (6 bases). This CDR3 comprises 16 residues. V lost 4 bases and J 4 bases, leaving 20 bases between the germline ends. CDR1 and CDR2 (germline): SGHNT, YYREEE (reference sequence). For the CDR3, the DNA is TGTGCCAGCAGCCCACCTGACAGGCGGGTAGGAGAGACCCAGTACTTC. This translates into CASSPPDRRVGETQYF.

About this clonotype: This probably arose from a read error, given a far larger clone one base away. V is TRBV6-5 and J is TRBJ2-7, with D perhaps TRBD1 or TRBD2 (5 bases each). CDR3 size: 12 residues. Trimming took 6 bases from V and 7 from J, leaving 13 bases between them. The germline CDR1 and CDR2 sequences are MNHEY and SVGAGI. In nucleotides, the CDR3 is TGTGCCAGCAGCGACGGGGCGCGGGAGCAGTACTTC. Translation: CASSDGAREQYF.

This clonotype was recorded at least ten times. J is TRBJ2-3 and V is TRBV19; the D is unclear. V lost 5 bases and J 4 bases, leaving 13 bases between the germline ends. The germline CDR1 and CDR2 sequences are LNHDA and SQIVND (reference sequence). This CDR3 is built from 14 residues. CDR3 coding DNA: TGTGCCAGTAGTCCCTCGGCCCCGTCAGATACGCAGTATTTT. This gives the protein CASSPSAPSDTQYF.

V gene TRBV5-8 combines with J gene TRBJ2-1, with 8 bases matching TRBD1. V shed 4 bases and J 7 bases; nucleotides not matched to a gene: 7. The germline gives CDR1 SGHTS, CDR2 YDEGEE. This CDR3 is 14 amino acids long. CDR3 nucleotide sequence: TGTGCCAGCAGCACCGGACAGGGTACGAATGAGCAGTTCTTC. This sequence encodes CASSTGQGTNEQFF.

In regard to this clonotype: A far larger clone is off by one base, so a read error is likely. The V gene is TRBV5-1, the J gene TRBJ2-7; D remains ambiguous. The assigned J gene may be wrong: the sequence end matches TRBJ2-1 better. CDR1 is SGHRS, CDR2 YFSETQ, per germline. The CDR3 sequence is 14 residues long. The CDR3 spells CASKDRSSYNEQFF. The CDR3 coding sequence is TGCGCCAGCAAGGACCGCAGCTCCTACAATGAGCAGTTCTTC.

Of note for this clonotype: A far larger clone is a single base away, which makes a read error likely. The chain uses TRBV11-2 and TRBJ2-7; no firm D call. From germline, CDR1 is SGHAT and CDR2 FQNNGV. This CDR3 comprises 12 residues. The CDR3 region has the DNA TGTGCCAGCAGCCCTCCTTCCTACGAGCAGCACTTC. Encoded protein: CASSPPSYEQHF.

This clonotype was counted a few times. The chain couples TRBV27 to TRBJ1-6, with 9 bases lining up with TRBD1. In germline, CDR1 is MNHEY, CDR2 SMNVEV (reference sequence). This CDR3 is built from 15 residues. V trimming: 5 bases; J trimming: 8 bases; junction bases outside the gene matches: 7. The CDR3 region is CASSGRRDRDSPLHF. The CDR3 DNA reads as TGTGCCAGCAGTGGACGTCGGGACAGGGATTCACCCCTCCACTTT.

Comment on this clonotype: A single base is all that separates this from a far larger clone, so a read error is likely. This sequence joins TRBV5-3 and TRBJ2-3; 8 bases fit TRBD1. TRBV5-3 is annotated as an ORF whose role is uncertain. The CDR3 is 15 amino acids. V lost 8 bases and J lost 0; bases outside the gene matches: 8. CDR3 residues: CASRQGASSTDTQYF. The CDR3 DNA reads TGTGCCAGCCGCCAGGGGGCCAGTAGCACAGATACGCAGTATTTT.

This clonotype was found many times. The rearrangement joins TRBV4-2 to TRBJ2-7; 7 bases are a match to TRBD2. Per germline, CDR1 LGHNA and CDR2 YNFKEQ. This CDR3 has 15 residues. Trimming took 0 bases from V and 1 from J; bases not matched to a gene: 3. DNA of the CDR3: TGTGCCAGCAGCCAAGATAGGGAGGGATCCTACGAGCAGTACTTC. Amino acid sequence: CASSQDREGSYEQYF.

This clonotype was detected ten times or more. The V gene is TRBV7-9, the J gene TRBJ1-6, with D possibly TRBD1 on 6 matching bases. The CDR3 contains 17 residues. V lost 7 bases and J 10 bases, leaving 26 bases between the germline ends. The germline gives CDR1 SEHNR, CDR2 FQNEAQ (reference sequence). The CDR3, as DNA: TGTGCCAGCAACGATATGAATCAGGTGACCAGGGGATCACCCCTCCACTTT. Residues: CASNDMNQVTRGSPLHF.

This clonotype was seen at least ten times. The J gene is TRBJ1-1, the V gene TRBV29-1, with a tentative D call TRBD1 (5 bases). CDR1 and CDR2 from the germline V gene are SQVTM and ANQGSEA. The germline V and J ends were trimmed by 4 bases and 4 bases, with 22 bases remaining between them. This CDR3 spans 16 amino acids. The CDR3 DNA sequence: TGCAGCGTTGTTACCAGGGTCGTCCTCGAGAGCACTGAAGCTTTCTTT. Translated, it gives CSVVTRVVLESTEAFF.

On this clonotype: Being one base from a much bigger clone, this may be a read error. J is TRBJ2-6 and V is TRBV19; D gene uncertain. This CDR3 is built from 16 residues. Germline V CDR1 and CDR2: LNHDA, SQIVND (reference sequence). CDR3 sequence: CASSIDGYSGVNVLTF. CDR3 DNA: TGTGCCAGTAGTATTGACGGGTACTCTGGGGTCAACGTCCTGACTTTC.

This clonotype came up many times. This sequence joins TRBV9 and TRBJ1-1, with D maybe TRBD1 (6 bases). Germline loops: CDR1 SGDLS, CDR2 YYNGEE. Trimming removed 7 bases from V and 0 bases from J, with 10 bases in between. The CDR3 runs 13 residues. CDR3 sequence: CASDAGVNTEAFF. As DNA, the CDR3 is TGTGCCAGCGACGCAGGGGTGAACACTGAAGCTTTCTTT.